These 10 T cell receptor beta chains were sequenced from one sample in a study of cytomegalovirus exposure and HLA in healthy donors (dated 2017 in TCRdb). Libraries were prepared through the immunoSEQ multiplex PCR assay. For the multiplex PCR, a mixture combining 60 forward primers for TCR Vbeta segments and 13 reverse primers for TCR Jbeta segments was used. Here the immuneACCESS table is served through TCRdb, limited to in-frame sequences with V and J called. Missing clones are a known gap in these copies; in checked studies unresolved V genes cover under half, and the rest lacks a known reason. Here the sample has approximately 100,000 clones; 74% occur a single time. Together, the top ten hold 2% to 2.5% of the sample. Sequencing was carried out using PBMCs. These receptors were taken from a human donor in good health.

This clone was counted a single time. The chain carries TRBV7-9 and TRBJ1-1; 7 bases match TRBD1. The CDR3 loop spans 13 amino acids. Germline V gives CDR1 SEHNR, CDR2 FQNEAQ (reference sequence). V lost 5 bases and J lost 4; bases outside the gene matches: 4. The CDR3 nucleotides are TGTGCCAGCAGCGTAACAGGGGTCACTGAAGCTTTCTTT. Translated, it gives CASSVTGVTEAFF.

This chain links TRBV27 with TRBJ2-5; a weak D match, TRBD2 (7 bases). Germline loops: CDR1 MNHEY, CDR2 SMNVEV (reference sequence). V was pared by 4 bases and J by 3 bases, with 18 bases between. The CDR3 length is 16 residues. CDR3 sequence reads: CASSSRGGGLKETQYF. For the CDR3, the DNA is TGTGCCAGCAGTTCACGGGGAGGGGGATTAAAAGAGACCCAGTACTTC.

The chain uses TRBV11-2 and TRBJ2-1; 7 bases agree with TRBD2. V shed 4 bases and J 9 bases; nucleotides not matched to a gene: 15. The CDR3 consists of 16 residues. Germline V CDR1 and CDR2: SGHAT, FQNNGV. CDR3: CASSSYAERGSREQFF. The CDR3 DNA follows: TGTGCCAGCAGCTCCTACGCCGAGCGGGGAAGCCGTGAGCAGTTCTTC. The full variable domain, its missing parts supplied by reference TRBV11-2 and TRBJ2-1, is EAGVAQSPRYKIIEKRQSVAFWCNPISGHATLYWYQQILGQGPKLLIQFQNNGVVDDSQLPKDRFSAERLKGVDSTLKIQPAKLEDSAVYLCASSSYAERGSREQFFGPGTRLTVL.

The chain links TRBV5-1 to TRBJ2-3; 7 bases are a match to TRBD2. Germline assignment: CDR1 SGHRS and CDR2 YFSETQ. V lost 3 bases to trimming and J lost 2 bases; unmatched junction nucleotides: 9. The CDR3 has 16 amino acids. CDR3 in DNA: TGCGCCAGCAGCTCGACCGGACTAGACCCCACAGATACGCAGTATTTT. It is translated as CASSSTGLDPTDTQYF.

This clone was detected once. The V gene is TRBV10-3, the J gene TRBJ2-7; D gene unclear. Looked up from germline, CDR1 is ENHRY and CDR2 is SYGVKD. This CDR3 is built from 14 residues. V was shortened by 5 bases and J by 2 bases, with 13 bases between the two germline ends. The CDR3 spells CAISQWADTYEQYF. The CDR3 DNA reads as TGTGCCATCAGTCAATGGGCAGATACCTACGAGCAGTACTTC.

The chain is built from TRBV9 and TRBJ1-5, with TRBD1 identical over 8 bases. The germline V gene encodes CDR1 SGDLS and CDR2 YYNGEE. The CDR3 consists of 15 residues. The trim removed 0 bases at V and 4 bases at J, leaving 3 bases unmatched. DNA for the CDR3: TGTGCCAGCAGCGTAGGGACAGGGTGGAATCAGCCCCAGCATTTT. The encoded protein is CASSVGTGWNQPQHF.

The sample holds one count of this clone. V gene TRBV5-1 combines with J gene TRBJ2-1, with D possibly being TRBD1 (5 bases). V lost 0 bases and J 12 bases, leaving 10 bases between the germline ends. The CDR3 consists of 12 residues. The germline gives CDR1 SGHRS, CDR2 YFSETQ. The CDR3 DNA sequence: TGCGCCAGCAGCTTGGATCTAAGGGGGCAGTTCTTC. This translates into CASSLDLRGQFF. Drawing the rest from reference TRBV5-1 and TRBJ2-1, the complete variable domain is KAGVTQTPRYLIKTRGQQVTLSCSPISGHRSVSWYQQTPGQGLQFLFEYFSETQRNKGNFPGRFSGRQFSNSRSEMNVSTLELGDSALYLCASSLDLRGQFFGPGTRLTVL.

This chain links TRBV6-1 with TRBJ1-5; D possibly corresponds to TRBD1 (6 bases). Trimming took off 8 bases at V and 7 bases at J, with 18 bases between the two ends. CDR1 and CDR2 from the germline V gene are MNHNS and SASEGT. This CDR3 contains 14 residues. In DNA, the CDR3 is TGTGCCAGCCTCCCCCGGGACACTGAACAGCCCCAGCATTTT. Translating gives CASLPRDTEQPQHF.

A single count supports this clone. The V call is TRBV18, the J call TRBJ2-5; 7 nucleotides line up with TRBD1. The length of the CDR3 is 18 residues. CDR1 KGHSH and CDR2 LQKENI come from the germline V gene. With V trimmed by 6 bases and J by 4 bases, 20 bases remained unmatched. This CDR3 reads CASSLGTEDPYLRETQYF. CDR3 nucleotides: TGTGCCAGCTCGCTGGGGACAGAAGACCCCTACCTGCGAGAGACCCAGTACTTC.

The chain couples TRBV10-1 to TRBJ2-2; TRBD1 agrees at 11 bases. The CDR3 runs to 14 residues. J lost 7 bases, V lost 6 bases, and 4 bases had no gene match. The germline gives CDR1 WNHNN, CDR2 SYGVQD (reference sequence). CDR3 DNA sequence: TGCGCCAGCAGCCTTGGGACAGGGGGCGGGGAGCTGTTTTTT. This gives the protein CASSLGTGGGELFF.